Listed below are T cell receptor beta chains from one sample, sequenced in a study of T cell responses to AZD1222 COVID-19 vaccine. Assay: immunoSEQ multiplex PCR; the TCRdb copy retains only in-frame clones and omits some. The sample holds roughly 120,000 clones; 86% are singletons and the top ten take roughly 7.7%. Sequencing used peripheral blood, obtained on day 0 of AZD1222 vaccination. The receptors were gathered from an adult in good health. CDR3s include the opening cysteine and the closing phenylalanine or tryptophan. The order of the fields is clone size, D gene, J gene, V gene, CDR3 DNA, CDR3 protein. A D gene is named only where the DNA matches it firmly. Some rows have no size entry. The others give once, few or many, or a class for an expanded clone.

clone size: NA; D gene: NA; J gene: TRBJ1-1; V gene: TRBV28; CDR3 DNA: TGTGCCAGCAGCGAGGGTGGCACTGAAGCTTTCTTT; CDR3 protein: CASSEGGTEAFF
clone size: once; D gene: TRBD1; J gene: TRBJ1-6; V gene: TRBV7-9; CDR3 DNA: TGTGCCAGCAGCCCCGGGGACAGCTTGAATTCACCCCTCCACTTT; CDR3 protein: CASSPGDSLNSPLHF
clone size: NA; D gene: NA; J gene: TRBJ1-1; V gene: TRBV7-9; CDR3 DNA: TGTGCCAGCAGCTTCCCCGTGAACACTGAAGCTTTCTTT; CDR3 protein: CASSFPVNTEAFF
clone size: NA; D gene: TRBD2; J gene: TRBJ2-5; V gene: TRBV29-1; CDR3 DNA: TGCAGCGTCGGACTCGGACTAGCGGGGGGGACCCAGTACTTC; CDR3 protein: CSVGLGLAGGTQYF
clone size: NA; D gene: TRBD2; J gene: TRBJ2-2; V gene: TRBV7-6; CDR3 DNA: TGTGCCAGCAGCTTATCCCCGGGGGGGCGCGGCGGGGAGCTGTTTTTT; CDR3 protein: CASSLSPGGRGGELFF
clone size: NA; D gene: TRBD2; J gene: TRBJ2-1; V gene: TRBV5-4; CDR3 DNA: TGTGCCAGCAGCTTCCTAGCGGGACGCAATGAGCAGTTCTTC; CDR3 protein: CASSFLAGRNEQFF
clone size: NA; D gene: TRBD1; J gene: TRBJ2-7; V gene: TRBV10-2; CDR3 DNA: TGCGCCAGCAGTGATACAGGGGGGACCTACGAGCAGTACTTC; CDR3 protein: CASSDTGGTYEQYF
clone size: NA; D gene: TRBD1; J gene: TRBJ1-2; V gene: TRBV6-2/TRBV6-3; CDR3 DNA: TGTGCCAGCAGTTACTCGGACAGGGCGCTTGGCTACACCTTT; CDR3 protein: CASSYSDRALGYTF
clone size: once; D gene: NA; J gene: TRBJ1-1; V gene: TRBV18; CDR3 DNA: TGTGCCAGCTCACCCGGGACATCCACTGAAGCTTTCTTT; CDR3 protein: CASSPGTSTEAFF
clone size: NA; D gene: NA; J gene: TRBJ1-5; V gene: TRBV10-3; CDR3 DNA: TGTGCCTCACAACAGGCGATGCTCAATCAGCCCCAGCATTTT; CDR3 protein: CASQQAMLNQPQHF
clone size: NA; D gene: NA; J gene: TRBJ1-2; V gene: TRBV18; CDR3 DNA: TGTGCCAGCTCACCGGAAGGGCCGGGCTATGGCTACACCTTC; CDR3 protein: CASSPEGPGYGYTF
clone size: once; D gene: TRBD2; J gene: TRBJ2-7; V gene: TRBV4-1; CDR3 DNA: TGCGCCAGCAGCCAGCCAATGGGGACTAGCGGAACCTCCTACGAGCAGTACTTC; CDR3 protein: CASSQPMGTSGTSYEQYF
clone size: NA; D gene: NA; J gene: TRBJ2-5; V gene: TRBV5-1; CDR3 DNA: TGCGCCAGCAGCTTTTCAGAGTACCAAGAGACCCAGTACTTC; CDR3 protein: CASSFSEYQETQYF
clone size: NA; D gene: TRBD2; J gene: TRBJ2-1; V gene: TRBV11-2; CDR3 DNA: TGTGCCAGCAGCCCCGGACTAGCGGGACTTGAGCAGTTCTTC; CDR3 protein: CASSPGLAGLEQFF
clone size: NA; D gene: TRBD2; J gene: TRBJ2-3; V gene: TRBV18; CDR3 DNA: TGTGCCAGCTCACCAGGCCTAGCGGGAGATACGCAGTATTTT; CDR3 protein: CASSPGLAGDTQYF
clone size: once; D gene: NA; J gene: TRBJ1-6; V gene: TRBV19; CDR3 DNA: TGTGCCAGTAGGATCCAACAGGGTGATAATTCACCCCTCCACTTT; CDR3 protein: CASRIQQGDNSPLHF
clone size: NA; D gene: NA; J gene: TRBJ2-1; V gene: TRBV2; CDR3 DNA: TGTGCCGGAGGGATGGGGGGTTCCTACAATGAGCAGTTCTTC; CDR3 protein: CAGGMGGSYNEQFF
clone size: NA; D gene: NA; J gene: TRBJ1-2; V gene: TRBV18; CDR3 DNA: TGTGCCAGCTCACCCGGAGGAGGGGGATCTAACTATGGCTACACCTTC; CDR3 protein: CASSPGGGGSNYGYTF
clone size: NA; D gene: TRBD1; J gene: TRBJ2-3; V gene: TRBV7-2; CDR3 DNA: TGTGCCAGCAGCTTACTTCCAGGGGGCGCAGATACGCAGTATTTT; CDR3 protein: CASSLLPGGADTQYF
clone size: NA; D gene: NA; J gene: TRBJ2-3; V gene: TRBV18; CDR3 DNA: TGTGCCAGCTCACCGTCCGGGTACTGGGATACGCAGTATTTT; CDR3 protein: CASSPSGYWDTQYF
clone size: NA; D gene: TRBD1; J gene: TRBJ1-4; V gene: TRBV6-2/TRBV6-3; CDR3 DNA: TGTGCCAGCAGTTACGGGACAGTCTTTAATGAAAAACTGTTTTTT; CDR3 protein: CASSYGTVFNEKLFF
clone size: NA; D gene: TRBD1; J gene: TRBJ2-7; V gene: TRBV7-2; CDR3 DNA: TGTGCCAGCAGCTTTTCCGGGACAGGTTCCTACGAGCAGTACTTC; CDR3 protein: CASSFSGTGSYEQYF
clone size: once; D gene: NA; J gene: TRBJ2-5; V gene: TRBV5-1; CDR3 DNA: TGCGCCAGCAGCTTGTCGGGCCCACAAGAGACCCAGTACTTC; CDR3 protein: CASSLSGPQETQYF
clone size: NA; D gene: NA; J gene: TRBJ1-2; V gene: TRBV28; CDR3 DNA: TGTGCCAGCAGCTTGAGGGGTGGGTATGGCTACACCTTC; CDR3 protein: CASSLRGGYGYTF
clone size: NA; D gene: NA; J gene: TRBJ2-1; V gene: TRBV6-5; CDR3 DNA: TGTGCCAGCGGACTTCAGGGGAATGAGCAGTTCTTC; CDR3 protein: CASGLQGNEQFF
clone size: NA; D gene: NA; J gene: TRBJ2-7; V gene: TRBV6-5; CDR3 DNA: TGTGCCAGCAGTTACGGGGGGGCCCCCTACGAGCAGTACTTC; CDR3 protein: CASSYGGAPYEQYF
clone size: NA; D gene: NA; J gene: TRBJ1-4; V gene: TRBV2; CDR3 DNA: TGTGCCAGCGAGCGAGACGCGTTACGGTCGGCTCTGGGTGAAAAACTGTTTTTT; CDR3 protein: CASERDALRSALGEKLFF
clone size: once; D gene: NA; J gene: TRBJ1-2; V gene: TRBV10-3; CDR3 DNA: TGTGCCATCAGTGAGTCGTCGGCCTATGGCTACACCTTC; CDR3 protein: CAISESSAYGYTF
clone size: few; D gene: TRBD2; J gene: TRBJ2-7; V gene: TRBV28; CDR3 DNA: TGTGCCAGCAGTATGGGGGGGGACCGGTACTACGAGCAGTACTTC; CDR3 protein: CASSMGGDRYYEQYF
clone size: NA; D gene: NA; J gene: TRBJ1-2; V gene: TRBV28; CDR3 DNA: TGTGCCAGCAGTTTCGTAGAATATGGCTACACCTTC; CDR3 protein: CASSFVEYGYTF
clone size: NA; D gene: NA; J gene: TRBJ2-1; V gene: TRBV7-2; CDR3 DNA: TGTGCCAGCTGCCGTAGGGCGGGGCTGGATGAGCAGTTCTTC; CDR3 protein: CASCRRAGLDEQFF
clone size: NA; D gene: TRBD1; J gene: TRBJ2-7; V gene: TRBV5-1; CDR3 DNA: TGCGCCAGCAGCACAGGACAGGGCGGTTGGGAGCAGTACTTC; CDR3 protein: CASSTGQGGWEQYF
clone size: NA; D gene: NA; J gene: TRBJ1-6; V gene: TRBV19; CDR3 DNA: TGTGCCAGTAGTCCACATAATTCACCCCTCCACTTT; CDR3 protein: CASSPHNSPLHF
clone size: few; D gene: TRBD1; J gene: TRBJ2-7; V gene: TRBV28; CDR3 DNA: TGTGCCAGCAGTTTATCCTTCGGACAGGGAACCTACGAGCAGTACTTC; CDR3 protein: CASSLSFGQGTYEQYF
clone size: NA; D gene: NA; J gene: TRBJ1-5; V gene: TRBV27; CDR3 DNA: TGTGCCAGCAGAGGGGGGAATCAGCCCCAGCATTTT; CDR3 protein: CASRGGNQPQHF
clone size: NA; D gene: TRBD1; J gene: TRBJ1-2; V gene: TRBV7-3; CDR3 DNA: TGTGCCAGCAGCTTAGGGCGACAGGGAGGATATGGCTACACCTTC; CDR3 protein: CASSLGRQGGYGYTF
clone size: NA; D gene: TRBD1; J gene: TRBJ2-3; V gene: TRBV28; CDR3 DNA: TGTGCCAGCAGTTTATGGGGACAGAGTCCTAGCACAGATACGCAGTATTTT; CDR3 protein: CASSLWGQSPSTDTQYF
clone size: NA; D gene: NA; J gene: TRBJ1-1; V gene: TRBV28; CDR3 DNA: TGTGCCAGCAGTTTATCGGACACTGAAGCTTTCTTT; CDR3 protein: CASSLSDTEAFF
clone size: NA; D gene: NA; J gene: TRBJ2-3; V gene: TRBV6-4; CDR3 DNA: TGTGCCAGTTCGAACGGGGGTTGGGATACGCAGTATTTT; CDR3 protein: CASSNGGWDTQYF
clone size: NA; D gene: NA; J gene: TRBJ2-7; V gene: TRBV11-2; CDR3 DNA: TGTGCCAGCAGCTTATTGGTGAGGGACTACGAGCAGTACTTC; CDR3 protein: CASSLLVRDYEQYF
clone size: NA; D gene: NA; J gene: TRBJ2-3; V gene: TRBV27; CDR3 DNA: TGTGCCAGCAGTTTAGGGGGGCTAGGCACAGATACGCAGTATTTT; CDR3 protein: CASSLGGLGTDTQYF